These 26 T cell receptor beta chains were all obtained from the same sample, sequenced in a study of regulatory dendritic cells for organ transplantation. Allogeneic regulatory or mature dendritic cells were co-cultured for 5 days with CFSE-labeled sorted T cells at 1:10. The antigens of these receptors remain unknown. Clones were read by immunoSEQ multiplex PCR, and TCRdb kept only the in-frame ones, dropping some. The table has 5,400 or so clones, about four fifths seen once; the top ten hold around 21%. The specimen sequenced was memory CD8+ T cells from blood cultured with regulatory dendritic cells. The subset is: CD45RO+ memory T cells. These receptor sequences come from a human donor in good health.

The CDR3 sequence: CASSLSWEVDEKLFF. The CDR3 bases are TGTGCCAGCAGTTTATCCTGGGAGGTAGATGAAAAACTGTTTTTT. The V and J genes are TRBV28 and TRBJ1-4; D is unresolved. V shed 1 base and J shed 6 bases, with 12 bases lying between them. Germline V gene lookup returns CDR1 MDHEN and CDR2 SYDVKM. CDR3 length: 15 amino acids.

The V gene is TRBV27, the J gene TRBJ1-2; D possibly corresponds to TRBD1 (6 bases). The CDR3 covers 14 residues. Trimming removed 4 bases at V and 0 bases at J, with 9 bases between. Germline lookup yields CDR1 MNHEY and CDR2 SMNVEV (reference sequence). This chain's CDR3 is CASSSDRANYGYTF. As DNA, the CDR3 is TGTGCCAGCAGTTCGGACAGAGCTAACTATGGCTACACCTTC.

The V and J genes are TRBV15 and TRBJ2-7; 8 positions agree with TRBD1. This CDR3 has 16 residues. The ends lost 7 bases at V and 3 bases at J; junction bases unmatched: 14. The germline V gene has CDR1 LNHNV and CDR2 YYDKDF (reference sequence). The CDR3 loop is CATNPGDTGGRYEQYF. The DNA for the CDR3 is TGTGCCACCAACCCAGGGGATACAGGGGGGCGCTACGAGCAGTACTTC.

This clone has a handful of counts. This chain connects TRBV28 to TRBJ2-7; no definite D call. V was shortened by 2 bases and J by 2 bases, with 10 bases between the two germline ends. The CDR3 is 14 amino acids. Per the germline V gene, CDR1 is MDHEN and CDR2 is SYDVKM. The CDR3: CASSLPSTTYEQYF. CDR3 bases: TGTGCCAGCAGTTTACCGTCCACAACCTACGAGCAGTACTTC.

V is TRBV6-4 and J is TRBJ2-2; D is unresolved. The CDR3 is 13 amino acids. The germline V gene has CDR1 MRHNA and CDR2 SNTAGT. V was cut by 0 bases and J by 4 bases, with 3 bases left in between. This chain's CDR3 is CASSDSATGELFF. The CDR3 nucleotides read TGTGCCAGCAGTGACTCGGCCACCGGGGAGCTGTTTTTT.

The chain links TRBV6-1 to TRBJ1-2; 7 nucleotides align to TRBD1. Germline values: CDR1 MNHNS, CDR2 SASEGT. Losses at the gene ends were 4 bases for V and 12 bases for J; bases not matched to a gene: 14. The CDR3 consists of 14 residues. DNA for the CDR3: TGTGCCAGCAGTGGCCGGGACAGCCCTTCAGGAGACACCTTC. Translating it yields CASSGRDSPSGDTF.

The gene calls are TRBV10-1 and TRBJ2-7; D uncertain. The CDR3 contains 13 residues. Trimming removed 6 bases from V and 3 bases from J, with 12 bases in between. In germline, CDR1 is WNHNN, CDR2 SYGVQD (reference sequence). DNA for the CDR3: TGCGCCAGCAGCTGGGGTTCGGGCTACGAGCAGTACTTC. This sequence encodes CASSWGSGYEQYF.

The chain is built from TRBV6-4 and TRBJ2-1; the match to TRBD2 covers 8 bases. The CDR3 spans 16 residues. The V segment lost 0 bases and the J segment 2 bases; nucleotides outside the gene matches: 3. The germline CDR1 and CDR2 sequences are MRHNA and SNTAGT. Written as DNA, the CDR3 is TGTGCCAGCAGTGACTCGGCGGGGGGACCCTACAATGAGCAGTTCTTC. As protein: CASSDSAGGPYNEQFF.

The rearrangement links TRBV6-5 to TRBJ2-1, with D unresolved. In germline, CDR1 is MNHEY, CDR2 SVGAGI. The CDR3 length is 14 residues. V was trimmed by 0 bases and J by 5 bases, leaving 8 bases between them. For the CDR3, the DNA is TGTGCCAGCAGTTACTCGACTGAGCACAATGAGCAGTTCTTC. Protein: CASSYSTEHNEQFF.

A few counts support this clone. The chain uses TRBV19 and TRBJ1-5; the D gene is possibly TRBD1 (6 bases). V lost 8 bases to trimming and J lost 1 base, with 12 bases between them. This CDR3 comprises 14 residues. From germline, CDR1 is LNHDA and CDR2 SQIVND (reference sequence). The CDR3 DNA sequence: TGTGCCAGTTGGGCTCAGGGGAGCAATCAGCCCCAGCATTTT. Its translation is CASWAQGSNQPQHF.

The rearrangement links TRBV27 to TRBJ1-2, with 10 bases lining up with TRBD1. V was pared by 3 bases and J by 5 bases, with 6 bases of the junction left unmatched. This CDR3 has 15 amino acids. The germline CDR1 and CDR2 sequences are MNHEY and SMNVEV (reference sequence). CDR3 bases: TGTGCCAGCAGTTTGACCGGGACAGGGGTGTATGGCTACACCTTC. This gives the protein CASSLTGTGVYGYTF.

This clone was found a few times. The chain links TRBV10-3 to TRBJ2-3, with 10 bases matching TRBD2. The CDR3 has 17 residues. Germline values: CDR1 ENHRY, CDR2 SYGVKD. J lost 2 bases, V lost 8 bases, and 13 bases had no gene match. CDR3 sequence reads: CAIGERLAGHYTDTQYF. CDR3 DNA sequence: TGTGCCATCGGGGAACGACTAGCGGGTCACTACACAGATACGCAGTATTTT.

The gene calls are TRBV10-1 and TRBJ2-1; D is undetermined. The CDR3 runs 11 residues. Deletions cut 3 bases from V and 6 bases from J, with 3 bases between. Germline loops: CDR1 WNHNN, CDR2 SYGVQD (reference sequence). CDR3 sequence reads: CASSDANEQFF. CDR3 DNA: TGCGCCAGCAGTGATGCCAATGAGCAGTTCTTC.

The rearrangement links TRBV6-4 to TRBJ2-6, with D maybe TRBD2 (6 bases). With 6 bases removed from V and 0 bases from J, the gap between germline ends came to 12 bases. Per germline, CDR1 MRHNA and CDR2 SNTAGT. The CDR3 has 16 residues. The CDR3 DNA is TGTGCCAGCAGCAGGGACGGGAGCTCTGGGGCCAACGTCCTGACTTTC. Translation: CASSRDGSSGANVLTF.

The DNA for the CDR3 is TGCAGCGTAGGACAGGGCCACTACGAGCAGTACTTC. Translated, it gives CSVGQGHYEQYF. The chain links TRBV29-1 to TRBJ2-7; 8 bases are shared with TRBD1. The CDR3 covers 12 residues. The V gene's germline CDR1 is SQVTM and CDR2 ANQGSEA. V shed 6 bases, J shed 3 bases, and the junction held 4 bases outside the gene matches.

This clone was seen a few times. The chain has TRBV10-3 and TRBJ2-7, with a weak D call TRBD2 (6 bases). Deletions cut 6 bases from V and 4 bases from J, with 19 bases between. In germline, CDR1 is ENHRY, CDR2 SYGVKD. The CDR3 totals 15 residues. The CDR3 here is CAISPSGRRKYEQYF. In DNA form, the CDR3 reads TGTGCCATCAGCCCCAGCGGGCGTAGGAAATACGAGCAGTACTTC.

The chain combines TRBV27 with TRBJ2-3, with a weak D call TRBD2 (5 bases). Germline-derived CDR1 and CDR2 are MNHEY and SMNVEV (reference sequence). The CDR3 consists of 14 residues. V was shortened by 6 bases and J by 4 bases, with 14 bases between the two germline ends. The CDR3 coding sequence is TGTGCCAGCAGCCCCGGGGTAGCGCCAGATACGCAGTATTTT. It is translated as CASSPGVAPDTQYF.

The chain joins TRBV27 to TRBJ1-2; D may be TRBD1 (5 bases). CDR1 and CDR2 from the germline V gene are MNHEY and SMNVEV (reference sequence). The CDR3 runs to 15 residues. V was clipped by 1 base and J by 7 bases, with 16 bases between them. The CDR3: CASSLFPGASFGYTF. In DNA form, the CDR3 reads TGTGCCAGCAGTTTATTTCCCGGGGCCAGTTTTGGCTACACCTTC.

Only one count was recorded for this clone. V gene TRBV10-2 combines with J gene TRBJ2-1; tentatively, D is TRBD2 (5 bases). The CDR3 sequence is 14 residues long. The V gene's germline CDR1 is WSHSY and CDR2 SAAADI. V dropped 4 bases and J dropped 9 bases, with 16 bases sitting between them. The CDR3 DNA sequence: TGCGCCAGCAGTGGGGAGATTAGTTGGGGTGAGCAGTTCTTC. Translation: CASSGEISWGEQFF.

The chain carries TRBV30 and TRBJ2-7, with D uncertain. V was clipped by 3 bases and J by 2 bases, with 8 bases between them. Per germline, CDR1 GTSNPN and CDR2 SVGIG (reference sequence). This CDR3 contains 12 residues. This chain's CDR3 is CAWSRVAYEQYF. In DNA, the CDR3 is TGTGCCTGGAGCCGGGTGGCCTACGAGCAGTACTTC.

This clone came up once. The genes are TRBV7-8 and TRBJ1-2, with 7 bases that match TRBD1. Germline CDR1 reads SGHVS; CDR2 reads FQNEAQ. This CDR3 is 16 amino acids long. Losses at the gene ends were 5 bases for V and 2 bases for J; bases not matched to a gene: 11. The DNA for the CDR3 is TGTGCCAGCAGCGACGAAACCGGGACAGAGAACTATGGCTACACCTTC. Translation: CASSDETGTENYGYTF.

J is TRBJ2-1 and V is TRBV9; D assignment may be TRBD1 or TRBD2 (7 bases each). Germline V lookup: CDR1 SGDLS, CDR2 YYNGEE. Trimming pared 4 bases from V and 5 bases from J, leaving 19 bases between. The length of the CDR3 is 16 residues. The CDR3 loop is CASSPWRGGQNNEQFF. In DNA, the CDR3 is TGTGCCAGCAGCCCTTGGAGGGGGGGACAGAACAATGAGCAGTTCTTC.

This sequence joins TRBV6-1 and TRBJ1-1, with D unclear. V shed 6 bases and J shed 1 base, with 12 bases lying between them. The CDR3 sequence is 14 residues long. Looked up from germline, CDR1 is MNHNS and CDR2 is SASEGT. The CDR3 DNA follows: TGTGCCAGCAGGGTCCGGGGTCAGAACACTGAAGCTTTCTTT. Translating it yields CASRVRGQNTEAFF.

The chain recombines TRBV5-1 with TRBJ1-4; 7 bases are a match to TRBD1. This CDR3 region has 18 residues. Germline CDR1 SGHRS, CDR2 YFSETQ. The V segment lost 0 bases and the J segment 4 bases; nucleotides outside the gene matches: 12. The CDR3 is CASSLVSLGDSINEKLFF. CDR3 bases: TGCGCCAGCAGCTTGGTATCCTTAGGGGACAGCATTAATGAAAAACTGTTTTTT. The full variable domain, completed using reference TRBV5-1 and TRBJ1-4, is KAGVTQTPRYLIKTRGQQVTLSCSPISGHRSVSWYQQTPGQGLQFLFEYFSETQRNKGNFPGRFSGRQFSNSRSEMNVSTLELGDSALYLCASSLVSLGDSINEKLFFGSGTQLSVL.

The gene calls are TRBV27 and TRBJ2-7, with D uncertain. There are 12 residues in the CDR3. V was cut by 5 bases and J by 2 bases, with 7 bases left in between. Germline CDR1 and CDR2: MNHEY and SMNVEV (reference sequence). CDR3 DNA: TGTGCCAGCAGTCCCAAGCCCTACGAGCAGTACTTC. Translated: CASSPKPYEQYF.

J is TRBJ2-7 and V is TRBV4-3, with D uncertain. From germline, CDR1 is LGHNA and CDR2 YSLEER. The CDR3 spans 18 residues. V lost 0 bases, J lost 5 bases, and 23 bases lay in between. This CDR3 is CASSQDGVGRLGSHEQYF. The CDR3 nucleotides are TGCGCCAGCAGCCAAGATGGGGTAGGGCGCCTAGGCTCTCACGAGCAGTACTTC.